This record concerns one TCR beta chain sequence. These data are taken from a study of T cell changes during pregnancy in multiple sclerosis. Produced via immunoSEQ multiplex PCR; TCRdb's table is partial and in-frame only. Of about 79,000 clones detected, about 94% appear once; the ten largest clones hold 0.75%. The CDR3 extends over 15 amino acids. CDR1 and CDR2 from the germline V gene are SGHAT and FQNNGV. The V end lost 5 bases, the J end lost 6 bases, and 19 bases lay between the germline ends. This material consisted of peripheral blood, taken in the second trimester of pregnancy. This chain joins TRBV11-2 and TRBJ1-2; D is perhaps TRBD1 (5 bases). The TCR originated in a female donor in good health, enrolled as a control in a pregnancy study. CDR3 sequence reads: CASSARERGFHGYTF. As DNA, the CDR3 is TGTGCCAGCAGCGCGAGGGAGCGGGGGTTCCATGGCTACACCTTC.